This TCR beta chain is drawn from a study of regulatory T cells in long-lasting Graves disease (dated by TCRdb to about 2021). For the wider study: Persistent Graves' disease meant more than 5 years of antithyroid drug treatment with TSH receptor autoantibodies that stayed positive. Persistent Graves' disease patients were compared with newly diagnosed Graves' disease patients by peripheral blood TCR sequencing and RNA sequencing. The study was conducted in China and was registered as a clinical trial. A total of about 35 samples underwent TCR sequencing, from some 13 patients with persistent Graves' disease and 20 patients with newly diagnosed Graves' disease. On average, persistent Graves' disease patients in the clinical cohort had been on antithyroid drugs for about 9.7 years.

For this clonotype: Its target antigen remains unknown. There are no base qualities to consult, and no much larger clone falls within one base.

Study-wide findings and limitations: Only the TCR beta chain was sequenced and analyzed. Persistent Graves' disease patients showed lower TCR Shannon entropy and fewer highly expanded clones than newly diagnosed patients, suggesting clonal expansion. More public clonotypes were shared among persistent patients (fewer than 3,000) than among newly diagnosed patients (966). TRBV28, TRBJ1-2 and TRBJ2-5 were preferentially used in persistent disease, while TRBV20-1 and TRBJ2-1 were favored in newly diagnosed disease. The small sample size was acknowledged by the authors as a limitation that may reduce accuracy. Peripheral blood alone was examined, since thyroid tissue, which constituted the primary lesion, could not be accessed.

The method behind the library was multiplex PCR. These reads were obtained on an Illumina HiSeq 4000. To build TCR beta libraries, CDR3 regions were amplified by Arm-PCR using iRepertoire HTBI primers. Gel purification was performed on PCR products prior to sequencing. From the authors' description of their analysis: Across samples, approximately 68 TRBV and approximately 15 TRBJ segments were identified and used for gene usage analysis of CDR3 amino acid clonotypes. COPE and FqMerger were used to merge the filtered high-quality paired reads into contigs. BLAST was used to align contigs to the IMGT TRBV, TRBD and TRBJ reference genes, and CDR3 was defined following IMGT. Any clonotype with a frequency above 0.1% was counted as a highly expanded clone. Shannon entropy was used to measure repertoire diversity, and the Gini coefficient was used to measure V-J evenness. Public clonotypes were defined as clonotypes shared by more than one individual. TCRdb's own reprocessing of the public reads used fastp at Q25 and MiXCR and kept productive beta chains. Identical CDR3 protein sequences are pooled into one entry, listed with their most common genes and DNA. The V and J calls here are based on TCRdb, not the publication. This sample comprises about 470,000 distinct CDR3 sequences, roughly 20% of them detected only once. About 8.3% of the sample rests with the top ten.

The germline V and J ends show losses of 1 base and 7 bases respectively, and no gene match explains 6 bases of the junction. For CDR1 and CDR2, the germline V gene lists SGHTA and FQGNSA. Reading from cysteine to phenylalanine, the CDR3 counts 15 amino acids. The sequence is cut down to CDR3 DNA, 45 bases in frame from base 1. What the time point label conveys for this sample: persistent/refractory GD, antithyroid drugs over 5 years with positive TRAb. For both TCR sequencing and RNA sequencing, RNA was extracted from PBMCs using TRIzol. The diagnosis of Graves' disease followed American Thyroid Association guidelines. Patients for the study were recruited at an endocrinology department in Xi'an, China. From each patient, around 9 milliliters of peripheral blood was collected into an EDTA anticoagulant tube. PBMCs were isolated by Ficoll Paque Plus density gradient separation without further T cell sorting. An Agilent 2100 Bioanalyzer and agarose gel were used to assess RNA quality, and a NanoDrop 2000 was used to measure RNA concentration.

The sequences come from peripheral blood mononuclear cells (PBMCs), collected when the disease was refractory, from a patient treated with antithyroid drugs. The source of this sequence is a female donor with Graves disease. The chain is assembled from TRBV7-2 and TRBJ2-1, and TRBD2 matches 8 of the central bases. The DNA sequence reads TGTGCCAGCAGCTTAGATTTAGCGGGACCGAATGAGCAGTTCTTC. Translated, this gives CASSLDLAGPNEQFF.